These T cell receptor beta chains were read from a single sample in a study of cytomegalovirus exposure and HLA in healthy donors. Data came from immunoSEQ multiplex PCR; TCRdb stores just in-frame clones and leaves some out. The top ten hold around 3% of the sample, which has about 180,000 clones, roughly 70% seen once. The specimen sequenced was PBMCs. The source of these receptors is a male donor in good health and CMV-seronegative. Each CDR3 is given with its conserved first and last residue. The D gene is left open where the match is weak. Where a row states a size, it is once, few, many or the class of an expanded clone; other rows omit it.

clone_size d_call j_call v_call cdr3_nt cdr3_aa
NA NA TRBJ2-1 TRBV30 TGTGCCTGGAGTGCGGGTAGTGGGAATGAGCAGTTCTTC CAWSAGSGNEQFF
NA TRBD1 TRBJ1-2 TRBV10-2 TGCGCCAGCAGAGCGGACAGGAGGACGGGCTACACCTTC CASRADRRTGYTF
NA NA TRBJ2-2 TRBV10-3 TGTGCCATCAGTGAGCGACTACCTGGTGCGTCCAATGCTAGGAACACCGGGGAGCTGTTTTTT CAISERLPGASNARNTGELFF
NA NA TRBJ1-1 TRBV7-9 TGTGCCAGCAGCTTAGCGGAACGGGGAAACGCTGAAGCTTTCTTT CASSLAERGNAEAFF
many NA TRBJ1-3 TRBV5-4 TGTGCCAGCAGCTTAAGGGGATTGGCGGGAAACACCATATATTTT CASSLRGLAGNTIYF
NA TRBD1 TRBJ1-1 TRBV28 TGTGCCAGCAGCCTAATATGGGACAGGGGGGGTTTTAGCGAAGCTTTCTTT CASSLIWDRGGFSEAFF
NA NA TRBJ1-2 TRBV21-1 TGTGCCAGCAGCAAAGAAATAAGGGGGACGGGTGGCTACACCTTC CASSKEIRGTGGYTF
NA TRBD2 TRBJ2-1 TRBV29-1 TGCAGCGTAACCGGGACTAGCCGGAATGAGCAGTTCTTC CSVTGTSRNEQFF
NA NA TRBJ1-2 TRBV27 TGTGCCAGCAGTCCTTTCCCAGGGCAGACTGGCTACACCTTC CASSPFPGQTGYTF
NA TRBD1 TRBJ2-7 TRBV4-1 TGCGCCAGCAGCCAAGAAGGGACAGGGCTGGACGAGCAGTACTTC CASSQEGTGLDEQYF
NA NA TRBJ2-2 TRBV7-3 TGTGCCAGCAGGTCCAGGAACACCGGGGAGCTGTTTTTT CASRSRNTGELFF
NA TRBD1 TRBJ2-2 TRBV6-5 TGTGCCAGCAGTTACGGGACAGGGTCCACCGGGGAGCTGTTTTTT CASSYGTGSTGELFF
NA NA TRBJ1-1 TRBV6-5 TGTGCCAGCAGACCACCAGGGGCCTCCAAGGAAGCTTTCTTT CASRPPGASKEAFF
NA TRBD2 TRBJ2-2 TRBV9 TGTGCCAGCAGCCTAACCGGGACTAGCGGGTCCGGGGAGCTGTTTTTT CASSLTGTSGSGELFF
NA NA TRBJ1-5 TRBV6-5 TGTGCCAGCAGTTATAAACAGGGTTACAATCAGCCCCAGCATTTT CASSYKQGYNQPQHF
NA NA TRBJ2-4 TRBV19 TGTGCCAGTAGTATCGCTCCAAGAGGCAAAAACATTCAGTACTTC CASSIAPRGKNIQYF
few TRBD1 TRBJ1-6 TRBV5-1 TGCGCCAGCAGCATAGCGACAGGGGATTCACCCCTCCACTTT CASSIATGDSPLHF
NA NA TRBJ1-5 TRBV18 TGTGCCAGCTCCCCTCAGGGAAATCAGCCCCAGCATTTT CASSPQGNQPQHF
NA NA TRBJ2-3 TRBV25-1 TGTGCCAGCAGTGAAACCTACAGGGAAACTAGCACAGATACGCAGTATTTT CASSETYRETSTDTQYF
NA TRBD2 TRBJ2-1 TRBV7-3 TGTGCCAGCAGCCCGGGGGGGCCAAGGGTCAATGAGCAGTTCTTC CASSPGGPRVNEQFF
NA TRBD1 TRBJ1-5 TRBV15 TGTGCCACCAGCAGTCCTAGGAGACAGGGGAATCAGCCCCAGCATTTT CATSSPRRQGNQPQHF
once TRBD1 TRBJ1-2 TRBV6-6 TGTGCCAGCAGTGACCCACAGGGGGACTATGGCTACACCTTC CASSDPQGDYGYTF
NA TRBD1 TRBJ2-3 TRBV28 TGTGCCAGCAGACCCGGGGACAGAGAATTCACAGATACGCAGTATTTT CASRPGDREFTDTQYF
NA TRBD1 TRBJ1-5 TRBV7-6 TGTGCCAGCAGCTTAGGGGACAGGAGCAATCAGCCCCGGCATTTT CASSLGDRSNQPRHF
NA NA TRBJ1-2 TRBV6-5 TGTGCCAGCAGTTACTCGCCAGGGAGGCATGGTTACACCTTC CASSYSPGRHGYTF
few NA TRBJ1-2 TRBV6-5 TGTGCCAGCAGTTACGGAGGGCAGGGTTACGGCTACACCTTC CASSYGGQGYGYTF
NA NA TRBJ1-4 TRBV7-9 TGTGCCAGCAGCTTTAATTGGGGGCGGACTAATGAAAAACTGTTTTTT CASSFNWGRTNEKLFF
NA NA TRBJ2-1 TRBV12-5 TGTGCTAGTGGTTTCCAACCCGACTCGGCGAGCTCCTACAATGAGCAGTTCTTC CASGFQPDSASSYNEQFF
NA NA TRBJ2-3 TRBV7-6 TGTGCCAGCAGCTTAGGGCAGGGACTGGATACGCAGTATTTT CASSLGQGLDTQYF
NA NA TRBJ1-1 TRBV30 TGTGCCTGGTCCCGACAGGAGAACACTGAAGCTTTCTTT CAWSRQENTEAFF
few TRBD1 TRBJ2-1 TRBV11-2 TGTGCCAGCAGCTCGGGAGGACAGGGGGTCAATGAGCAGTTCTTC CASSSGGQGVNEQFF
NA TRBD2 TRBJ2-3 TRBV6-6 TGTGCCAGCAGTAAAGCTAGCGGGAGGGATACGCAGTATTTT CASSKASGRDTQYF
NA TRBD2 TRBJ2-7 TRBV19 TGTGCCAGTAGTCTTGGAACTAGCGGGAGGTACGAGCAGTACTTC CASSLGTSGRYEQYF
NA TRBD1 TRBJ1-2 TRBV11-2 TGTGCCAGCAGCTCGATACAGGGGAGAGGGCTATGGGGCTACACCTTC CASSSIQGRGLWGYTF
once TRBD1 TRBJ1-5 TRBV4-1 TGCGCCAGCAGGGAAACAGGGGGGTCGTATCAGCCCCAGCATTTT CASRETGGSYQPQHF
NA TRBD1 TRBJ1-6 TRBV4-1 TGCGCCAGCAGCCAAGGACAGGGGTGGAATTCACCCCTCCACTTT CASSQGQGWNSPLHF
NA NA TRBJ1-4 TRBV7-9 TGTGCCAGCAGTCACAAGAATGAAAAACTGTTTTTT CASSHKNEKLFF
few TRBD1 TRBJ1-3 TRBV6-1 TGTGCCAGCATTCGAGGGGGCCTCTCTGGAAACACCATATATTTT CASIRGGLSGNTIYF
once TRBD1 TRBJ2-7 TRBV11-2 TGTGCCAGCAGGGACCGGGACAGGGGGACCTACGAGCAGTACTTC CASRDRDRGTYEQYF
NA TRBD2 TRBJ2-1 TRBV30 TGTGCCTGGGCCTGGGGAGCGGGAAGCAATGAGCAGTTCTTC CAWAWGAGSNEQFF
NA NA TRBJ1-5 TRBV19 TGTGCCAGTAGTATAGGAGACAGCTTCAATCAGCCCCAGCATTTT CASSIGDSFNQPQHF